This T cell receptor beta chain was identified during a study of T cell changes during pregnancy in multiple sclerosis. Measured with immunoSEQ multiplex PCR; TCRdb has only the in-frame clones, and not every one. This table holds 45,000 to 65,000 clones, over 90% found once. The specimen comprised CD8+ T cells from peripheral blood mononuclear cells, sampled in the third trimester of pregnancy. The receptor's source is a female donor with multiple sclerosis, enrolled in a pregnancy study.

CDR3 nucleotide sequence: TGTGCCAGTAGTTGGGCAGCTTCGTATTATGGCTACACCTTC. It encodes CASSWAASYYGYTF. The chain employs TRBV19 and TRBJ1-2; no definite D call. Per germline, CDR1 LNHDA and CDR2 SQIVND (reference sequence). The CDR3 spans 14 residues. V lost 5 bases to trimming and J lost 5 bases, with 15 bases between them.